The 27 T cell receptor beta chains below come from one sample, sequenced in a study of PD-1 blockade in classical Hodgkin lymphoma. The time point is: newly diagnosed, previously untreated cHL patient sample. PBMCs were thawed, and CD8+ T cells were then isolated from them by magnetic negative selection. The method was immunoSEQ multiplex PCR; TCRdb's version includes in-frame clones alone and lacks a portion of them. The sample consists of fewer than 3,500 clones, about 80% of them appearing once. The specimen was CD8+ T cells from blood. All receptors come from a human donor with classical Hodgkin lymphoma.

This clone was counted only a few times. The chain couples TRBV5-4 to TRBJ2-3; TRBD1 might be the D (6 bases). This CDR3 has 13 residues. Trimming took off 5 bases at V and 5 bases at J, with 12 bases between the two ends. CDR1 and CDR2 (germline): SGHNT, YYREEE (reference sequence). The CDR3 nucleotides read TGTGCCAGCAGTAGTCAGGGGAGAGATACGCAGTATTTT. Translating it yields CASSSQGRDTQYF. The full variable domain, rest sourced from reference TRBV5-4 and TRBJ2-3, is ETGVTQSPTHLIKTRGQQVTLRCSSQSGHNTVSWYQQALGQGPQFIFQYYREEENGRGNFPPRFSGLQFPNYSSELNVNALELDDSALYLCASSSQGRDTQYFGPGTRLTVL.

The chain couples TRBV15 to TRBJ1-1; possible D gene TRBD1, 5 bases. The germline V and J ends were trimmed by 2 bases and 3 bases, with 13 bases remaining between them. CDR1 is LNHNV, CDR2 YYDKDF, per germline (reference sequence). CDR3 size: 15 residues. CDR3 residues: CATSRWSRDDTEAFF. CDR3 DNA sequence: TGTGCCACCAGCAGATGGTCCAGGGACGACACTGAAGCTTTCTTT.

This sequence joins TRBV5-4 and TRBJ2-7, with D possibly TRBD2 on 6 matching bases. CDR3 length: 13 amino acids. Germline V gives CDR1 SGHNT, CDR2 YYREEE (reference sequence). The V gene lost 4 bases and the J gene lost 4 bases, with 12 bases spanning the gap. CDR3 amino acids: CASSRDLGYEQYF. DNA of the CDR3: TGTGCCAGCAGCCGGGACTTAGGATACGAGCAGTACTTC.

The chain uses TRBV7-2 and TRBJ2-1; 11 bases are a match to TRBD2. From germline, CDR1 is SGHTA and CDR2 FQGNSA. The CDR3 is made up of 17 amino acids. Unmatched junction bases numbered 13, after V lost 6 bases and J lost 6 bases. The DNA of the CDR3 is TGTGCCAGCAGTCCTACGGGACTAGCGGTGGTGGGCAATGAGCAGTTCTTC. Residues: CASSPTGLAVVGNEQFF.

The sample holds one count of this clone. The V call is TRBV19, the J call TRBJ2-1, with TRBD2 as a possible D gene (5 bases). V was shortened by 2 bases and J by 3 bases, with 11 bases between the two germline ends. Germline assignment: CDR1 LNHDA and CDR2 SQIVND (reference sequence). The CDR3 sequence is 15 residues long. The CDR3 protein is CASSIWERDYNEQFF. DNA of the CDR3: TGTGCCAGTAGTATATGGGAGCGAGACTACAATGAGCAGTTCTTC.

Here the CDR3 DNA reads TGTGCCAGCAGCTTGGTGACACGGGGAGATGAGCAGTTCTTC. Encoded protein: CASSLVTRGDEQFF. The chain has TRBV5-6 and TRBJ2-1, with a possible D match to TRBD2 (5 bases). Between the trimmed V and J ends, which lost 0 bases and 8 bases, there was a span of 12 bases. Per the germline V gene, CDR1 is SGHDT and CDR2 is YYEEEE. CDR3 length: 14 residues.

The CDR3 region is CASSPYLQGRAGELFF. Here the CDR3 DNA reads TGTGCCAGCAGCCCGTACCTACAGGGGCGGGCCGGGGAGCTGTTTTTT. The chain joins TRBV7-2 to TRBJ2-2; TRBD1 agrees at 7 bases. V was clipped by 5 bases and J by 6 bases; unmatched bases: 12. This CDR3 is 16 amino acids long. Germline CDR1 is SGHTA and CDR2 is FQGNSA.

The V gene is TRBV28, the J gene TRBJ2-7; no firm D call. Looked up from germline, CDR1 is MDHEN and CDR2 is SYDVKM. There are 11 residues in the CDR3. V was clipped by 2 bases and J by 3 bases, with 2 bases between them. Here the CDR3 DNA reads TGTGCCAGCAGTTTACACTACGAGCAGTACTTC. Translated: CASSLHYEQYF.

The chain combines TRBV7-3 with TRBJ2-3; 8 positions match TRBD2. Trimming at V came to 5 bases and at J to 4 bases, leaving 11 bases not matched to a gene. This CDR3 comprises 16 residues. From germline, CDR1 is SGHTA and CDR2 FQGTGA. CDR3 residues: CASSPFAGGLADTQYF. The CDR3 bases are TGTGCCAGCAGCCCATTTGCGGGAGGTCTCGCAGATACGCAGTATTTT.

This clone was found a few times. The chain has TRBV30 and TRBJ2-3; 9 bases align to TRBD2. Germline loops: CDR1 GTSNPN, CDR2 SVGIG (reference sequence). The CDR3 has 14 amino acids. The junction had 6 bases not matched to a gene; V was cut back by 5 bases and J by 3 bases. In DNA form, the CDR3 reads TGTGCCTGGTTGAGCGGGAGGAAGACAGATACGCAGTATTTT. Amino acid sequence: CAWLSGRKTDTQYF. The full variable domain, rest sourced from reference TRBV30 and TRBJ2-3, is SQTIHQWPATLVQPVGSPLSLECTVEGTSNPNLYWYRQAAGRGLQLLFYSVGIGQISSEVPQNLSASRPQDRQFILSSKKLLLSDSGFYLCAWLSGRKTDTQYFGPGTRLTVL.

The J gene is TRBJ2-7, the V gene TRBV5-6; D may correspond to TRBD1 or TRBD2 (5 bases each). Germline V gene lookup returns CDR1 SGHDT and CDR2 YYEEEE. Trimming cost V 3 bases and J 3 bases, with 13 bases left between them. The CDR3 runs 14 residues. The DNA for the CDR3 is TGTGCCAGCAGCTCCGCTGGGGGTTTCTACGAGCAGTACTTC. Encoded protein: CASSSAGGFYEQYF.

The J gene is TRBJ1-5, the V gene TRBV5-3; tentatively, D is TRBD1 (5 bases). TRBV5-3 is recorded as an ORF, its role being uncertain. The CDR3 extends over 16 amino acids. V lost 0 bases and J lost 2, with 12 bases in between. This chain's CDR3 is CARSLGAGRGNQPQHF. DNA of the CDR3: TGTGCCAGAAGCTTGGGGGCCGGCAGGGGCAATCAGCCCCAGCATTTT.

This clone has only a few counts. The V and J genes are TRBV4-3 and TRBJ1-1; 8 bases map to TRBD1. This CDR3 is 16 amino acids long. Trimming removed 6 bases from V and 0 bases from J; junction bases left unmatched: 9. Germline V gives CDR1 LGHNA, CDR2 YSLEER. The CDR3 coding sequence is TGCGCCAGCAGACTCGACAGGGGATTTATGAACACTGAAGCTTTCTTT. Protein sequence: CASRLDRGFMNTEAFF.

The chain joins TRBV7-9 to TRBJ1-1; unclear D gene. The CDR3 runs 15 residues. Deletions cut 5 bases from V and 5 bases from J, with 18 bases between. CDR1 SEHNR and CDR2 FQNEAQ come from the germline V gene (reference sequence). CDR3 bases: TGTGCCAGCAGCGCGGTAGGCGGGAGCGAGACTGAAGCTTTCTTT. Protein: CASSAVGGSETEAFF.

CDR3 bases: TGTGCCAGCAGCCCGACCGGGACTAGCGGGATGGGTTACACCGGGGAGCTGTTTTTT. It translates to CASSPTGTSGMGYTGELFF. The V and J genes are TRBV5-4 and TRBJ2-2; 13 nucleotides match TRBD2. CDR3 size: 19 residues. J lost 3 bases, V lost 4 bases, and 12 bases had no gene match. In germline, CDR1 is SGHNT, CDR2 YYREEE (reference sequence). The full variable domain, its missing parts supplied by reference TRBV5-4 and TRBJ2-2, is ETGVTQSPTHLIKTRGQQVTLRCSSQSGHNTVSWYQQALGQGPQFIFQYYREEENGRGNFPPRFSGLQFPNYSSELNVNALELDDSALYLCASSPTGTSGMGYTGELFFGEGSRLTVL.

The rearrangement uses TRBV28 and TRBJ2-7; no definite D call. V dropped 1 base and J dropped 4 bases, with 5 bases sitting between them. Per the germline V gene, CDR1 is MDHEN and CDR2 is SYDVKM. CDR3 length: 12 amino acids. The CDR3 reads CASSLYFYEQYF. The CDR3 nucleotides read TGTGCCAGCAGTTTATATTTTTACGAGCAGTACTTC. Complete variable domain (other parts from reference TRBV28 and TRBJ2-7): DVKVTQSSRYLVKRTGEKVFLECVQDMDHENMFWYRQDPGLGLRLIYFSYDVKMKEKGDIPEGYSVSREKKERFSLILESASTNQTSMYLCASSLYFYEQYFGPGTRLTVT.

The gene calls are TRBV5-1 and TRBJ2-1; 10 nucleotides line up with TRBD1. The germline V gene encodes CDR1 SGHRS and CDR2 YFSETQ. V shed 0 bases and J 3 bases; nucleotides not matched to a gene: 9. The CDR3 runs to 18 residues. This CDR3 reads CASSLEGHGTGDYNEQFF. The CDR3 nucleotides are TGCGCCAGCAGCTTGGAAGGGCACGGGACAGGGGACTACAATGAGCAGTTCTTC.

V usage is TRBV11-3 and J usage is TRBJ2-7, with 7 positions matching TRBD2. Germline V lookup: CDR1 SGHNT, CDR2 YENEEA. V shed 3 bases, J shed 2 bases, and the junction held 10 bases outside the gene matches. This CDR3 has 16 amino acids. The CDR3 region has the DNA TGTGCCAGCAGCTTTGGTGGCGGGAGTAAAACCTACGAGCAGTACTTC. This gives the protein CASSFGGGSKTYEQYF.

This clone was counted once. V is TRBV29-1 and J is TRBJ2-3; 8 nucleotides match TRBD1. Germline CDR1 and CDR2: SQVTM and ANQGSEA. The CDR3 covers 13 residues. V trimming: 7 bases; J trimming: 2 bases; junction bases outside the gene matches: 5. CDR3: CSARDRTTDTQYF. The CDR3 DNA reads as TGCAGCGCCCGGGACAGGACCACAGATACGCAGTATTTT.

The genes are TRBV19 and TRBJ1-5; D is undetermined. The V end was cut by 2 bases, the J end by 6 bases, with 8 bases between. CDR1 is LNHDA, CDR2 SQIVND, per germline (reference sequence). This CDR3 has 13 amino acids. The chain's CDR3 is CASSITYGQPQHF. The CDR3 coding sequence is TGTGCCAGTAGTATAACATATGGTCAGCCCCAGCATTTT.

V is TRBV7-9 and J is TRBJ2-3; TRBD2 agrees at 11 bases. There are 16 residues in the CDR3. The germline V gene encodes CDR1 SEHNR and CDR2 FQNEAQ (reference sequence). V was pared by 5 bases and J by 4 bases, with 8 bases of the junction left unmatched. This CDR3 is CASSPPIAGGPDTQYF. DNA of the CDR3: TGTGCCAGCAGCCCACCGATAGCGGGAGGGCCAGATACGCAGTATTTT.

This clone was recorded a few times. The rearrangement joins TRBV7-9 to TRBJ2-7; weak D call: TRBD1 (5 bases). Trimming pared 5 bases from V and 0 bases from J, leaving 14 bases between. Germline CDR1 SEHNR, CDR2 FQNEAQ (reference sequence). CDR3 length equals 15 residues. CDR3 sequence: CASSAPGRDSYEQYF. The CDR3 nucleotides are TGTGCCAGCAGCGCCCCCGGCAGGGACTCCTACGAGCAGTACTTC.

This chain connects TRBV7-6 to TRBJ2-5, with 11 positions matching TRBD1. Germline trimming cut 5 bases from V and 5 bases from J; bases unmatched to any gene: 7. Germline assignment: CDR1 SGHVS and CDR2 FNYEAQ. The CDR3 contains 15 residues. The CDR3 sequence: CASSAGTGGKETQYF. The CDR3 region has the DNA TGTGCCAGCAGCGCTGGGACAGGGGGGAAGGAGACCCAGTACTTC.

The V gene is TRBV19, the J gene TRBJ1-1; no reliable D call. Germline V gene lookup returns CDR1 LNHDA and CDR2 SQIVND (reference sequence). This CDR3 is built from 12 residues. The V gene lost 3 bases and the J gene lost 5 bases, with 7 bases spanning the gap. CDR3 coding DNA: TGTGCCAGTAGTATGGGCTGGACTGAAGCTTTCTTT. Its protein is CASSMGWTEAFF.

The rearrangement uses TRBV5-6 and TRBJ1-2; D is unresolved. The germline V gene has CDR1 SGHDT and CDR2 YYEEEE. V lost 2 bases and J 6 bases, leaving 11 bases between the germline ends. CDR3 length: 13 amino acids. The CDR3 DNA is TGTGCCAGCAGCTTCGTTGTACCGGATGGCTACACCTTC. This translates into CASSFVVPDGYTF.

J is TRBJ2-1 and V is TRBV27; 10 bases map to TRBD1. CDR1 and CDR2 (germline): MNHEY, SMNVEV (reference sequence). Losses at the gene ends were 6 bases for V and 4 bases for J; bases not matched to a gene: 3. This CDR3 contains 14 residues. The CDR3 is CASSTGQGYNEQFF. The CDR3 nucleotides read TGTGCCAGCAGCACGGGACAGGGGTACAATGAGCAGTTCTTC.

This clone has a single count. V gene TRBV7-9 combines with J gene TRBJ2-3; 9 bases agree with TRBD2. The CDR3 has 16 amino acids. Germline V gives CDR1 SEHNR, CDR2 FQNEAQ (reference sequence). V lost 5 bases, J lost 1 base, and 7 bases stayed unmatched. CDR3 sequence: CASSPGVAGGTDTQYF. The CDR3 DNA is TGTGCCAGCAGCCCAGGGGTAGCGGGAGGCACAGATACGCAGTATTTT.